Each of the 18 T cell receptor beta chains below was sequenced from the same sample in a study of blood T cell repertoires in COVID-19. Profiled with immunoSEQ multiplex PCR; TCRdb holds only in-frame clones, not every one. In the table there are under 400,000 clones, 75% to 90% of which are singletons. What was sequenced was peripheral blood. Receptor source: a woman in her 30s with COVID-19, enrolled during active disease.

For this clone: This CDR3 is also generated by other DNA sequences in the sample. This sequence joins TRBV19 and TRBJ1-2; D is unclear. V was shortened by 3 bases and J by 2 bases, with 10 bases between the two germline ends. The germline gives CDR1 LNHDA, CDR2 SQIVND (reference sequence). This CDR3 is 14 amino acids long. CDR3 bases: TGTGCCAGTAGTATCGACCGGGAAAACTATGGCTACACCTTC. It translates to CASSIDRENYGYTF.

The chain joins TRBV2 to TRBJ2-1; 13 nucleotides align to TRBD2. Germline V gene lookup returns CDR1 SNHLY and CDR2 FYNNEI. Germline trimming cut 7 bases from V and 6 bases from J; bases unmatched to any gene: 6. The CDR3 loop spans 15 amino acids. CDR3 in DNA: TGTGCCAGCAAGGCTTGGACTAGCGGGAGCAATGAGCAGTTCTTC. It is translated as CASKAWTSGSNEQFF.

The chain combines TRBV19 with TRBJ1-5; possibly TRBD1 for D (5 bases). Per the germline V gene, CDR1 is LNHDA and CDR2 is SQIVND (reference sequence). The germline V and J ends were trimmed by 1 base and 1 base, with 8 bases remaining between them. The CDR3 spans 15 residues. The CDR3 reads CASSIGGESNQPQHF. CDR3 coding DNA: TGTGCCAGTAGTATAGGGGGGGAGAGCAATCAGCCCCAGCATTTT.

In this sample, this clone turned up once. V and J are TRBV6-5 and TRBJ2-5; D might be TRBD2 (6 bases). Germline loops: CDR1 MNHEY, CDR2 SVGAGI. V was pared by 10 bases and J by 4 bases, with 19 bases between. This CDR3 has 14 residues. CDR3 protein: CATTAPGVGETQYF. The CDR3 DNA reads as TGTGCCACCACAGCCCCGGGAGTGGGAGAGACCCAGTACTTC.

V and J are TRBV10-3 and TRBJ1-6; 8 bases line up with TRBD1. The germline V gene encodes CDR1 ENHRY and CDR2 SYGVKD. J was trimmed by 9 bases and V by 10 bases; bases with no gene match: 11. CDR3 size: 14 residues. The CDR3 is CATINDRGSSPLHF. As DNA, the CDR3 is TGTGCCACAATAAATGACAGGGGAAGTTCACCCCTCCACTTT.

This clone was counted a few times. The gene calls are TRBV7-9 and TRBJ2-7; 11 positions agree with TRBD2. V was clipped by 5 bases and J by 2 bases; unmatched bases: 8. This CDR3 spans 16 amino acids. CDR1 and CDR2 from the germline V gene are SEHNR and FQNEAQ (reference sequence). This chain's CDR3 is CASSLGGTSGAYEQYF. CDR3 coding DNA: TGTGCCAGCAGCCTGGGGGGGACTAGCGGAGCCTACGAGCAGTACTTC.

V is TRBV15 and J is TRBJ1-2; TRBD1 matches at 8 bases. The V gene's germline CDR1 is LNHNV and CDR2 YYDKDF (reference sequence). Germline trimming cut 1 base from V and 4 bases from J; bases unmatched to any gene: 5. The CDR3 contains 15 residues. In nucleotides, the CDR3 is TGTGCCACCAGCAGAGGGGGACAGGTCCTCTATGGCTACACCTTC. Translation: CATSRGGQVLYGYTF.

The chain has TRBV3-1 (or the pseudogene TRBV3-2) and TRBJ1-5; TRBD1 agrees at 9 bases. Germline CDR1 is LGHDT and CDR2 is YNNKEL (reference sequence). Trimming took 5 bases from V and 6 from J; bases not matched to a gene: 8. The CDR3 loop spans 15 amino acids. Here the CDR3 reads CASSKGTGTGQPQHF. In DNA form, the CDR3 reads TGTGCCAGCAGCAAAGGGACAGGGACTGGTCAGCCCCAGCATTTT.

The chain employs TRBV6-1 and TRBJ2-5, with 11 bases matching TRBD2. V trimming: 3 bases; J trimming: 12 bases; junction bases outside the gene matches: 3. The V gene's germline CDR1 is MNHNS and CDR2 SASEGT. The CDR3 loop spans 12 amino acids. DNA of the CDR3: TGTGCCAGCAGTGAGATAGCGGGAGGGAAGTACTTC. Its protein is CASSEIAGGKYF.

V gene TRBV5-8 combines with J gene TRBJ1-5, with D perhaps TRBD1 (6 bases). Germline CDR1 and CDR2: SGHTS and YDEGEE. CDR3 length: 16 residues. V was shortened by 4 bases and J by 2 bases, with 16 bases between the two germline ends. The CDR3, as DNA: TGTGCCAGCAGCGATTGGTCTAGGACAGGCAATCAGCCCCAGCATTTT. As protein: CASSDWSRTGNQPQHF. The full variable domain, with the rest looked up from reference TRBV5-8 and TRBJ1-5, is EAGVTQSPTHLIKTRGQQATLRCSPISGHTSVYWYQQALGLGLQFLLWYDEGEERNRGNFPPRFSGRQFPNYSSELNVNALELEDSALYLCASSDWSRTGNQPQHFGDGTRLSIL.

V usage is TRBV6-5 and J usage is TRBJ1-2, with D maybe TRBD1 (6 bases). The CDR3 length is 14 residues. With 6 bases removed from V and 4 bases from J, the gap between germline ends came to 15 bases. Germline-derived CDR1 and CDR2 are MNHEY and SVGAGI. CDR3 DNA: TGTGCCAGCAGCAACGGGGGGGCAAGCTATGGCTACACCTTC. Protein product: CASSNGGASYGYTF.

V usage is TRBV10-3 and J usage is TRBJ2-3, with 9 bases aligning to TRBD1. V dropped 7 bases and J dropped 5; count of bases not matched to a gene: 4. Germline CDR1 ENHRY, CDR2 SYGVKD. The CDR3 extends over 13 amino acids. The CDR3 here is CAITRDREDTQYF. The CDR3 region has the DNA TGTGCCATCACCCGGGACAGGGAAGATACGCAGTATTTT.

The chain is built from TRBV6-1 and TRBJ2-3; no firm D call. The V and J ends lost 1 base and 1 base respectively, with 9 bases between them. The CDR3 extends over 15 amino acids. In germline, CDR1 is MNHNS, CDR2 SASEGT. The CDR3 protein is CASSEGVGGTDTQYF. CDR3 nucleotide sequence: TGTGCCAGCAGTGAAGGAGTGGGCGGCACAGATACGCAGTATTTT.

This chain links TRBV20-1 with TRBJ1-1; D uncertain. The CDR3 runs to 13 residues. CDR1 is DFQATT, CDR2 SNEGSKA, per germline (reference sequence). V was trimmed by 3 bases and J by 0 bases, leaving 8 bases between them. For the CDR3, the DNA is TGCAGTGCTAGTCCCGGTATGAACACTGAAGCTTTCTTT. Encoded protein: CSASPGMNTEAFF.

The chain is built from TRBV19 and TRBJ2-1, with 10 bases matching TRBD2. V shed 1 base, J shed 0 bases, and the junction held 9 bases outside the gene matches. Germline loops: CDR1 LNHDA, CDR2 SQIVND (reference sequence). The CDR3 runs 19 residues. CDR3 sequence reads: CASSIGLAGDLSSYNEQFF. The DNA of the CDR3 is TGTGCCAGTAGTATAGGTCTAGCGGGAGATTTAAGCTCCTACAATGAGCAGTTCTTC.

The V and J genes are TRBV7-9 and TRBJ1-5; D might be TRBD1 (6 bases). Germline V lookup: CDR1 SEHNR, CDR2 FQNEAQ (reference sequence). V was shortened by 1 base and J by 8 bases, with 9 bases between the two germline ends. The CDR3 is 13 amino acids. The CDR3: CASSLERQEPQHF. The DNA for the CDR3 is TGTGCCAGCAGCTTAGAGAGACAGGAGCCCCAGCATTTT.

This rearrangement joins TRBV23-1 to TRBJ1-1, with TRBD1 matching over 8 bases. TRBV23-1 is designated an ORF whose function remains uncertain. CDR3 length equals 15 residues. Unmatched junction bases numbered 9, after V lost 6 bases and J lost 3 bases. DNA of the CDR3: TGCGCCAGCAGACCCAAGGACAGGGAAGACACTGAAGCTTTCTTT. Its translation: CASRPKDREDTEAFF.

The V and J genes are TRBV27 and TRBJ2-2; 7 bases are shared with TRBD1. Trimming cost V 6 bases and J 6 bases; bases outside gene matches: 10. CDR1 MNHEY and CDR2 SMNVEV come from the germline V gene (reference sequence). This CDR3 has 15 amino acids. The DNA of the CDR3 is TGTGCCAGCAGAACGGGACAGACTGGCGCCGGGGAGCTGTTTTTT. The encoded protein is CASRTGQTGAGELFF.